A single sample gave rise to the 29 T cell receptor beta chains below, sequenced in a study of OX40 agonist ivuxolimab in advanced cancers. Libraries were prepared by immunoSEQ multiplex PCR; TCRdb keeps only in-frame clonotypes and omits some of them. Of tens of thousands of clones listed, 75% to 85% are singletons. The sequencing used CD4+ or CD8+ T cells sorted from blood, collected in a trial of the OX40 agonist ivuxolimab. Receptors originate from an adult with an advanced solid tumor such as melanoma, head and neck, liver or kidney cancer.

The chain couples TRBV27 to TRBJ2-5; D ambiguous. The assigned J gene may be wrong: the sequence end matches TRBJ2-7 better. Germline V gene data show CDR1 as MNHEY and CDR2 as SMNVEV (reference sequence). This CDR3 region has 14 residues. CDR3 sequence reads: CASSLFWNAYEQYF. The CDR3 DNA reads as TGTGCCAGCAGTCTCTTTTGGAACGCCTACGAGCAGTACTTC.

The chain employs TRBV5-5 and TRBJ2-1; TRBD2 matches 11 bases. Looked up from germline, CDR1 is SGHKS and CDR2 is YYEKEE (reference sequence). Trimming took 4 bases from V and 7 from J; bases not matched to a gene: 7. The CDR3 sequence is 15 residues long. CDR3 in DNA: TGTGCCAGCAGCGGCACACTAGCGGGGGAGAATGAGCAGTTCTTC. This sequence encodes CASSGTLAGENEQFF.

The gene calls are TRBV5-1 and TRBJ2-5, with TRBD2 identical over 11 bases. Germline assignment: CDR1 SGHRS and CDR2 YFSETQ. The CDR3 loop spans 15 amino acids. V was pared by 4 bases and J by 6 bases, with 8 bases of the junction left unmatched. The CDR3 spells CASSQATSGGQTQYF. The CDR3 DNA follows: TGCGCCAGCAGCCAAGCCACTAGCGGGGGTCAGACCCAGTACTTC.

The rearrangement joins TRBV11-3 to TRBJ2-7; D is uncertain. The CDR3 spans 12 residues. V was trimmed by 3 bases and J by 4 bases, leaving 7 bases between them. Germline V gene data show CDR1 as SGHNT and CDR2 as YENEEA. CDR3 amino acids: CASSLGFYEQYF. As DNA, the CDR3 is TGTGCCAGCAGCTTGGGGTTTTACGAGCAGTACTTC.

The V call is TRBV19, the J call TRBJ1-1; D is unresolved. Germline assignment: CDR1 LNHDA and CDR2 SQIVND (reference sequence). The CDR3 length is 15 residues. Trimming took 1 base from V and 1 from J, leaving 10 bases between them. In DNA, the CDR3 is TGTGCCAGTAGTATAGTTCCGCTACAGAACACTGAAGCTTTCTTT. As protein: CASSIVPLQNTEAFF.

This rearrangement joins TRBV27 to TRBJ1-3; no reliable D call. The length of the CDR3 is 12 residues. Per the germline V gene, CDR1 is MNHEY and CDR2 is SMNVEV (reference sequence). Trimming removed 4 bases at V and 4 bases at J, with 5 bases between. CDR3 bases: TGTGCCAGCAGTTCCGGGGGAAACACCATATATTTT. Amino acids: CASSSGGNTIYF.

J is TRBJ2-7 and V is TRBV7-9; tentative D call: TRBD1 (6 bases). V was pared by 5 bases and J by 6 bases, with 17 bases between. The CDR3 runs 14 residues. The germline CDR1 and CDR2 sequences are SEHNR and FQNEAQ (reference sequence). CDR3: CASSPLGGEGEQYF. DNA of the CDR3: TGTGCCAGCAGCCCTTTAGGGGGAGAAGGCGAGCAGTACTTC.

This clone has only one observation. The gene calls are TRBV11-2 and TRBJ2-1; D perhaps matches TRBD2 (6 bases). This CDR3 is 14 amino acids long. CDR1 is SGHAT and CDR2 is FQNNGV in the germline V gene. The ends were cut back, 5 bases at V and 3 bases at J, with 11 bases in the middle. CDR3: CASSPRGNYNEQFF. CDR3 in DNA: TGTGCCAGCAGCCCCCGGGGGAACTACAATGAGCAGTTCTTC.

The gene calls are TRBV2 and TRBJ2-5, with D possibly being TRBD1 (6 bases). The germline CDR1 and CDR2 sequences are SNHLY and FYNNEI. Trimming stripped 8 bases from V and 1 base from J, with 17 bases between. The CDR3 sequence is 15 residues long. CDR3 residues: CASGSQGYVQETQYF. The DNA for the CDR3 is TGTGCCAGCGGGTCACAGGGTTACGTCCAAGAGACCCAGTACTTC.

The genes are TRBV6-5 and TRBJ1-2, with TRBD1 matching 10 bases. V lost 2 bases and J lost 8; bases outside the gene matches: 5. CDR1 MNHEY and CDR2 SVGAGI come from the germline V gene. The CDR3 length is 14 residues. This chain's CDR3 is CASSYRDRGLGYTF. The CDR3, as DNA: TGTGCCAGCAGTTACCGGGACAGGGGTTTAGGCTACACCTTC.

The chain couples TRBV5-1 to TRBJ2-2, with D uncertain. This CDR3 spans 13 amino acids. V was shortened by 7 bases and J by 1 base, with 8 bases between the two germline ends. Germline V lookup: CDR1 SGHRS, CDR2 YFSETQ. The CDR3 DNA reads TGCGCCAGCGCCTTCGGGAACACCGGGGAGCTGTTTTTT. Its protein product is CASAFGNTGELFF. The full variable domain, with the rest looked up from reference TRBV5-1 and TRBJ2-2, is KAGVTQTPRYLIKTRGQQVTLSCSPISGHRSVSWYQQTPGQGLQFLFEYFSETQRNKGNFPGRFSGRQFSNSRSEMNVSTLELGDSALYLCASAFGNTGELFFGEGSRLTVL.

CDR3 in DNA: TGTGCCAGCAGTTACGTTGCAGGGAACACTGAAGCTTTCTTT. The encoded protein is CASSYVAGNTEAFF. The rearrangement joins TRBV6-6 to TRBJ1-1, with unresolved D. V was shortened by 2 bases and J by 1 base, with 8 bases between the two germline ends. Germline V lookup: CDR1 MNHNY, CDR2 SVGAGI (reference sequence). The CDR3 is 14 amino acids.

The V and J genes are TRBV19 and TRBJ2-1, with TRBD2 identical over 12 bases. The CDR3 runs 14 residues. V was clipped by 4 bases and J by 7 bases; unmatched bases: 2. Germline CDR1 reads LNHDA; CDR2 reads SQIVND (reference sequence). CDR3 DNA: TGTGCCAGTAGTAGAACTAGCGGGAGGAATGAGCAGTTCTTC. Residues: CASSRTSGRNEQFF.

J is TRBJ1-2 and V is TRBV28, with 10 bases aligning to TRBD1. Germline V lookup: CDR1 MDHEN, CDR2 SYDVKM. V lost 5 bases to trimming and J lost 3 bases; unmatched junction nucleotides: 12. CDR3 length: 17 amino acids. CDR3 protein: CASSPLALGQGDYGYTF. The CDR3 DNA sequence: TGTGCCAGCAGTCCTCTCGCCCTAGGACAGGGGGACTATGGCTACACCTTC.

The chain employs TRBV11-3 and TRBJ2-1, with TRBD2 identical over 7 bases. Per germline, CDR1 SGHNT and CDR2 YENEEA. Trimming removed 5 bases from V and 0 bases from J; junction bases left unmatched: 4. The CDR3 is 15 amino acids. The CDR3 region is CASSPLAGSYNEQFF. The CDR3 DNA sequence: TGTGCCAGCAGCCCATTAGCGGGCTCCTACAATGAGCAGTTCTTC.

This clone was counted between two and nine times. The chain couples TRBV7-2 to TRBJ2-3, with unresolved D. V lost 6 bases and J 3 bases, leaving 16 bases between the germline ends. This CDR3 comprises 15 residues. CDR1 is SGHTA and CDR2 is FQGNSA in the germline V gene. The CDR3 nucleotides are TGTGCCAGCAGTCTCTTGCCCGTTGAGACAGATACGCAGTATTTT. It translates to CASSLLPVETDTQYF.

The genes are TRBV7-2 and TRBJ2-1; weak D call: TRBD1 (6 bases). CDR1 is SGHTA, CDR2 FQGNSA, per germline. Trimming shortened V by 3 bases and J by 6 bases, and 15 bases separated the two germline ends. The CDR3 is 15 residues long. The DNA of the CDR3 is TGTGCCAGCAGCTTTTGGCAGGGGCAAGGCAATGAGCAGTTCTTC. Amino acids: CASSFWQGQGNEQFF. The variable domain in full, completed from reference TRBV7-2 and TRBJ2-1, reads GAGVSQSPSNKVTEKGKDVELRCDPISGHTALYWYRQSLGQGLEFLIYFQGNSAPDKSGLPSDRFSAERTGGSVSTLTIQRTQQEDSAVYLCASSFWQGQGNEQFFGPGTRLTVL.

This clone was found once. The CDR3 sequence: CASGAGNSPLHF. Written as DNA, the CDR3 is TGTGCCAGCGGCGCAGGCAATTCACCCCTCCACTTT. The chain couples TRBV6-5 to TRBJ1-6; D ambiguous. Trimming pared 8 bases from V and 7 bases from J, leaving 9 bases between. The CDR3 runs to 12 residues. Germline values: CDR1 MNHEY, CDR2 SVGAGI.

The rearrangement uses TRBV15 and TRBJ2-5; 11 bases are shared with TRBD1. The V segment lost 5 bases and the J segment 2 bases; nucleotides outside the gene matches: 7. From germline, CDR1 is LNHNV and CDR2 YYDKDF (reference sequence). This CDR3 region has 16 residues. The CDR3 loop reads CATSPGQGADQETQYF. CDR3 DNA sequence: TGTGCCACCAGCCCTGGACAGGGGGCGGATCAAGAGACCCAGTACTTC.

This clone appeared a single time. The chain uses TRBV6-1 and TRBJ1-1, with D hard to call. The CDR3 runs 13 residues. Trimming took off 4 bases at V and 6 bases at J, with 12 bases between the two ends. Per germline, CDR1 MNHNS and CDR2 SASEGT. The CDR3 here is CASSAGGLAEAFF. CDR3 coding DNA: TGTGCCAGCAGTGCCGGAGGTTTGGCTGAAGCTTTCTTT.

The V and J genes are TRBV9 and TRBJ2-4, with D perhaps matching TRBD2 (5 bases). Trimming took 0 bases from V and 8 from J, leaving 12 bases between them. The CDR3 covers 14 residues. Germline values: CDR1 SGDLS, CDR2 YYNGEE. This CDR3 is CASSVAGSRDIQYF. The DNA of the CDR3 is TGTGCCAGCAGCGTAGCGGGATCGAGGGACATTCAGTACTTC.

The CDR3 DNA reads as TGTGCCAGCAGCGCAAAACTAGACTCGACCTACGAGCAGTACTTC. Its translation: CASSAKLDSTYEQYF. The rearrangement links TRBV7-9 to TRBJ2-7; D is possibly TRBD2 (5 bases). Trimming took off 5 bases at V and 2 bases at J, with 16 bases between the two ends. CDR1 is SEHNR, CDR2 FQNEAQ, per germline (reference sequence). The CDR3 has 15 amino acids.

The chain links TRBV9 to TRBJ2-2, with a tentative D call TRBD1 (6 bases). V was pared by 4 bases and J by 2 bases, with 15 bases between. Germline V CDR1 and CDR2: SGDLS, YYNGEE. The CDR3 has 16 amino acids. CDR3 in DNA: TGTGCCAGCAGCCCCGGACAGAGACTAAACACCGGGGAGCTGTTTTTT. Protein sequence: CASSPGQRLNTGELFF.

The chain combines TRBV28 with TRBJ2-1; 10 bases are a match to TRBD2. This CDR3 region has 16 residues. Germline loops: CDR1 MDHEN, CDR2 SYDVKM. Unmatched junction bases numbered 7, after V lost 4 bases and J lost 4 bases. CDR3 region: CASSSQGTSAYNEQFF. The CDR3 DNA is TGTGCCAGCAGTTCCCAAGGGACTAGCGCATACAATGAGCAGTTCTTC.

This clone came up a few times. The chain links TRBV27 to TRBJ2-7; TRBD2 matches 10 bases. This CDR3 contains 16 residues. Germline V lookup: CDR1 MNHEY, CDR2 SMNVEV (reference sequence). J was trimmed by 6 bases and V by 6 bases; bases with no gene match: 14. CDR3 residues: CASRGTSAETPAEQYF. The CDR3 coding sequence is TGTGCCAGCAGGGGGACTAGCGCCGAGACACCTGCCGAGCAGTACTTC.

This clone was counted between two and nine times. The chain recombines TRBV6-5 with TRBJ2-5, with 13 bases identical to TRBD2. Trimming took 5 bases from V and 4 from J; bases not matched to a gene: 4. Germline assignment: CDR1 MNHEY and CDR2 SVGAGI. There are 15 residues in the CDR3. The CDR3, as DNA: TGTGCCAGCAGTCTATGGACTAGCGGGAGAGAGACCCAGTACTTC. It translates to CASSLWTSGRETQYF.

The chain couples TRBV7-6 to TRBJ1-5, with D possibly being TRBD1 (6 bases). This CDR3 comprises 13 residues. Per germline, CDR1 SGHVS and CDR2 FNYEAQ. Trimming took 7 bases from V and 6 from J, leaving 13 bases between them. This CDR3 reads CASTWGAGQPQHF. CDR3 bases: TGTGCCAGCACCTGGGGGGCAGGTCAGCCCCAGCATTTT.

This chain links TRBV13 with TRBJ2-1; D gene ambiguous. CDR1 is PRHDT and CDR2 is FYEKMQ in the germline V gene (reference sequence). Trimming pared 3 bases from V and 5 bases from J, leaving 8 bases between. This CDR3 is built from 13 residues. The chain's CDR3 is CASSLEENNEQFF. The CDR3 region has the DNA TGTGCCAGCAGCTTGGAAGAAAACAATGAGCAGTTCTTC.

This clone has a handful of counts. The chain has TRBV5-1 and TRBJ2-2, with 8 bases that match TRBD1. Germline V gives CDR1 SGHRS, CDR2 YFSETQ. Trimming removed 4 bases from V and 5 bases from J; junction bases left unmatched: 4. The CDR3 runs to 14 residues. The CDR3 region has the DNA TGCGCCAGCAGCAATACAGGGGGAACCGGGGAGCTGTTTTTT. It translates to CASSNTGGTGELFF.